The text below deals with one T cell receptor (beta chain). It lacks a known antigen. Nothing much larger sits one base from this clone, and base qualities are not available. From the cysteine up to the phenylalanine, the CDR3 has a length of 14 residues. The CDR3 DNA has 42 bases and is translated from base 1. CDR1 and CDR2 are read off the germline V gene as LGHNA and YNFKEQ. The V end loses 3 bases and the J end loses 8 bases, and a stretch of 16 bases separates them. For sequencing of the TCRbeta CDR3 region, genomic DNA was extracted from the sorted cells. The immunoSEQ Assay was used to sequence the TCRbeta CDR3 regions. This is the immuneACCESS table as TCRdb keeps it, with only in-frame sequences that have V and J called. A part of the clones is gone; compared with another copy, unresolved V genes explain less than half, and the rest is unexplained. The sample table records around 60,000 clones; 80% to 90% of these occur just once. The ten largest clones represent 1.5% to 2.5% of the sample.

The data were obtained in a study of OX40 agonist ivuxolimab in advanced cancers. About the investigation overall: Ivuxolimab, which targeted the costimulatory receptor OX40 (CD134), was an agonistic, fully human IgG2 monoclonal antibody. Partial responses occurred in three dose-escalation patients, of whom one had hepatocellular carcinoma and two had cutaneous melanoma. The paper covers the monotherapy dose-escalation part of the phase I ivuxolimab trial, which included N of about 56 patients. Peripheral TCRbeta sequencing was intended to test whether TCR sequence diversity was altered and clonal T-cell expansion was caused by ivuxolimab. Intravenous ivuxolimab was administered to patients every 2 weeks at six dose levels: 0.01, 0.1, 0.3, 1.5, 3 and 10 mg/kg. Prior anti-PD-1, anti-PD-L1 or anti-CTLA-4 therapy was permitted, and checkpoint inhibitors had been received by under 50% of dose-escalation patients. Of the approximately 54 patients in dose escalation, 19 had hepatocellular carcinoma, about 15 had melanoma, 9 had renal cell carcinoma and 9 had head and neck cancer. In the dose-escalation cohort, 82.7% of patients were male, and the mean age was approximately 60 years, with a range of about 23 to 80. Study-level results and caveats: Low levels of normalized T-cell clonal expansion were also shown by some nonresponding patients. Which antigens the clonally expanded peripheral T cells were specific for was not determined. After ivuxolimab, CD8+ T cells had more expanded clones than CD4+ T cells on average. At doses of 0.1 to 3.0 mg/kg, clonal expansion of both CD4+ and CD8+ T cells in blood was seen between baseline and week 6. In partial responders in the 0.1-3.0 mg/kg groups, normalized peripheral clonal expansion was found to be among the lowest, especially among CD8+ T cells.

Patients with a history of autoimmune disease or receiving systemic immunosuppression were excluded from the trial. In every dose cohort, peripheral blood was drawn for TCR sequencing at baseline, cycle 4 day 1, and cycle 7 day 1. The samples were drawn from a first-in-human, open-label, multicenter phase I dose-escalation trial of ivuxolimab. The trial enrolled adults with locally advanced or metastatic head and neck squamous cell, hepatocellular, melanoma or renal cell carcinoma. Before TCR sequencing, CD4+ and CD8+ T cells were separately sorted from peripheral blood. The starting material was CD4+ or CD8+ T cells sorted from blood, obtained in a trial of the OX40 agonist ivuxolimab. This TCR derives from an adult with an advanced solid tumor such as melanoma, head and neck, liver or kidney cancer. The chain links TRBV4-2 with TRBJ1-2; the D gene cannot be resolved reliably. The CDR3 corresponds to CASSQSRWKGGYTF. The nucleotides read TGTGCCAGCAGCCAGTCGAGGTGGAAGGGAGGCTACACCTTC.